One TCR beta chain is described in this entry. Sequencing was performed with immunoSEQ multiplex PCR; in TCRdb, only in-frame clones are kept and a portion is missing. This repertoire shows about 130,000 clones, roughly three quarters found once; its top ten account for around 37%. The data originate from a study of blood T cell repertoires in COVID-19. Germline V lookup: CDR1 SGHNT, CDR2 YYREEE (reference sequence). The CDR3 has 15 residues. Unmatched junction bases numbered 7, after V lost 4 bases and J lost 2 bases. The sample was peripheral blood. This sequence was found in a man aged 35 to 55 with active or convalescent COVID-19. The chain links TRBV5-4 to TRBJ2-5; 8 bases line up with TRBD2. CDR3 sequence: CASSTELAAQETQYF. The CDR3 region has the DNA TGTGCCAGCAGCACGGAACTAGCGGCACAAGAGACCCAGTACTTC.